These 20 T cell receptor beta chains share one sample of origin, sequenced in a study of cytomegalovirus exposure and HLA in healthy donors. This PCR relied on a set of 60 Vbeta primers and 13 Jbeta primers. The data were produced by immunoSEQ multiplex PCR, yet TCRdb's version contains in-frame clones alone and is incomplete. Seen here are around 190,000 clones, 70% to 80% observed once, and the top ten hold about 14%. Sample: PBMCs. The receptors come from a woman in her twenties or thirties in good health and CMV-seropositive.

To note about this clone: The same CDR3 arises from other DNA sequences in this sample as well. J is TRBJ2-7 and V is TRBV6-1; 10 positions agree with TRBD2. CDR3 size: 13 residues. J gave up 2 bases and V 5 bases, and 0 bases lay outside the gene matches. Per the germline V gene, CDR1 is MNHNS and CDR2 is SASEGT. CDR3 bases: TGTGCCAGCAGTCTAGCGGGGGCCTACGAGCAGTACTTC. As protein: CASSLAGAYEQYF.

This clone was seen a handful of times. The J gene is TRBJ2-3, the V gene TRBV28; 7 bases map to TRBD2. CDR1 and CDR2 from the germline V gene are MDHEN and SYDVKM. V dropped 5 bases and J dropped 1; count of bases not matched to a gene: 6. This CDR3 spans 15 amino acids. CDR3 bases: TGTGCCAGCAGTCCGGACCGGGGGGGCACAGATACGCAGTATTTT. It is translated as CASSPDRGGTDTQYF.

This clone was observed once. The J gene is TRBJ1-4, the V gene TRBV5-1; D is ambiguous. The CDR3 consists of 13 residues. V lost 4 bases, J lost 0 bases, and 4 bases lay in between. Germline values: CDR1 SGHRS, CDR2 YFSETQ. The CDR3 DNA reads as TGCGCCAGCAGCCTCTCAACTAATGAAAAACTGTTTTTT. Its protein is CASSLSTNEKLFF.

The chain recombines TRBV5-1 with TRBJ1-2; D possibly corresponds to TRBD1 (5 bases). This CDR3 contains 14 residues. Germline assignment: CDR1 SGHRS and CDR2 YFSETQ. With 0 bases removed from V and 3 bases from J, the gap between germline ends came to 9 bases. CDR3 region: CASSLEGPDYGYTF. In DNA, the CDR3 is TGCGCCAGCAGCTTGGAGGGGCCAGACTATGGCTACACCTTC.

The chain recombines TRBV18 with TRBJ2-3; 7 nucleotides agree with TRBD1. V lost 1 base and J lost 2; bases outside the gene matches: 6. This CDR3 has 16 amino acids. Germline V gives CDR1 KGHSH, CDR2 LQKENI. The CDR3 DNA follows: TGTGCCAGCTCACCACTAGGGACAGCAGACACAGATACGCAGTATTTT. Its translation is CASSPLGTADTDTQYF.

The chain is built from TRBV11-3 and TRBJ1-4, with a tentative D call TRBD1 (5 bases). CDR1 is SGHNT, CDR2 YENEEA, per germline. Trimming took off 2 bases at V and 8 bases at J, with 18 bases between the two ends. The CDR3 is 16 residues long. This chain's CDR3 is CASSLLGGGLEEKLFF. For the CDR3, the DNA is TGTGCCAGCAGCTTACTCGGGGGGGGGTTGGAGGAAAAACTGTTTTTT.

The chain combines TRBV6-1 with TRBJ1-2, with D possibly matching TRBD1 (6 bases). Germline V CDR1 and CDR2: MNHNS, SASEGT. Between the trimmed V and J ends, which lost 2 bases and 4 bases, there was a span of 14 bases. CDR3 length: 15 residues. CDR3 amino acids: CASSEIPQGPYGYTF. CDR3 DNA: TGTGCCAGCAGTGAAATCCCCCAGGGGCCCTATGGCTACACCTTC.

This chain uses TRBV2 with TRBJ2-5; TRBD2 might be the D (7 bases). Germline CDR1 is SNHLY and CDR2 is FYNNEI. V was trimmed by 7 bases and J by 1 base, leaving 16 bases between them. This CDR3 has 15 amino acids. The CDR3 region is CASTSRGGSQETQYF. CDR3 DNA sequence: TGTGCCAGCACTTCTAGGGGGGGGAGCCAAGAGACCCAGTACTTC.

This chain's CDR3 is CATSRGQGLDQPQHF. DNA for the CDR3: TGTGCCACCAGCAGGGGACAGGGGCTGGACCAGCCCCAGCATTTT. The chain recombines TRBV15 with TRBJ1-5, with TRBD1 matching 10 bases. Per the germline V gene, CDR1 is LNHNV and CDR2 is YYDKDF (reference sequence). The CDR3 loop spans 15 amino acids. Unmatched junction bases numbered 6, after V lost 3 bases and J lost 7 bases.

This chain uses TRBV29-1 with TRBJ2-3, with TRBD1 identical over 10 bases. This CDR3 contains 14 residues. After removal of 4 bases from V and 4 bases from J, the junction contained 5 bases not matched to a gene. Per the germline V gene, CDR1 is SQVTM and CDR2 is ANQGSEA. CDR3 in DNA: TGCAGCGTTGCCCCCGGGACAGGGGCAGATACGCAGTATTTT. Its protein product is CSVAPGTGADTQYF.

This clone was counted a few times. The rearrangement joins TRBV25-1 to TRBJ2-5, with D possibly TRBD2 on 6 matching bases. Germline V gene data show CDR1 as MGHDK and CDR2 as SYGVNS. The CDR3 loop spans 14 amino acids. V gave up 1 base and J gave up 2 bases, with 8 bases separating them. The CDR3 DNA reads TGTGCCAGCAGTGAATCGGCGGGACAAGAGACCCAGTACTTC. Amino acids: CASSESAGQETQYF.

V usage is TRBV2 and J usage is TRBJ2-5; tentatively, D is TRBD1 (6 bases). With 6 bases removed from V and 2 bases from J, the gap between germline ends came to 10 bases. Germline CDR1 is SNHLY and CDR2 is FYNNEI. The length of the CDR3 is 13 residues. CDR3 in DNA: TGTGCCAGCAGAGTGGGACAACAAGAGACCCAGTACTTC. It encodes CASRVGQQETQYF. Full variable domain (outside the CDR3, taken from reference TRBV2 and TRBJ2-5): EPEVTQTPSHQVTQMGQEVILRCVPISNHLYFYWYRQILGQKVEFLVSFYNNEISEKSEIFDDQFSVERPDGSNFTLKIRSTKLEDSAMYFCASRVGQQETQYFGPGTRLLVL.

This chain uses TRBV6-5 with TRBJ2-7; 10 nucleotides agree with TRBD2. Germline V CDR1 and CDR2: MNHEY, SVGAGI. Unmatched junction bases numbered 3, after V lost 2 bases and J lost 2 bases. CDR3 length equals 15 residues. CDR3 in amino acids: CASSYVSGRAYEQYF. CDR3 sequence (DNA): TGTGCCAGCAGTTACGTGAGCGGGAGGGCCTACGAGCAGTACTTC.

The CDR3 protein is CSVEDQRREGYTEAFF. CDR3 nucleotides: TGCAGCGTTGAAGATCAGCGGCGGGAAGGATACACTGAAGCTTTCTTT. The chain joins TRBV29-1 to TRBJ1-1; D ambiguous. Per germline, CDR1 SQVTM and CDR2 ANQGSEA. The V end lost 0 bases, the J end lost 3 bases, and 17 bases lay between the germline ends. The CDR3 spans 16 residues.

J is TRBJ2-1 and V is TRBV5-1; D gene ambiguous. Germline V gives CDR1 SGHRS, CDR2 YFSETQ. The CDR3 is 13 amino acids. V was cut by 1 base and J by 7 bases, with 9 bases left in between. CDR3 sequence: CASSLYYENEQFF. CDR3 DNA: TGCGCCAGCAGCTTGTATTATGAGAATGAGCAGTTCTTC.

The rearrangement links TRBV5-1 to TRBJ2-7; 7 nucleotides align to TRBD1. The CDR3 totals 15 residues. Germline V CDR1 and CDR2: SGHRS, YFSETQ. With 4 bases clipped from V and 1 base from J, the junction kept 8 bases outside the gene matches. The CDR3 loop reads CASSAQGPGSYEQYF. In DNA, the CDR3 is TGCGCCAGCAGCGCACAGGGGCCAGGGTCCTACGAGCAGTACTTC.

The chain carries TRBV25-1 and TRBJ2-5; 12 bases match TRBD2. The ends lost 8 bases at V and 1 base at J; junction bases unmatched: 5. Germline CDR1 is MGHDK and CDR2 is SYGVNS. The CDR3 is 15 residues long. CDR3 sequence: CASAQTSGGQETQYF. CDR3 nucleotides: TGTGCCAGCGCCCAGACTAGCGGGGGCCAAGAGACCCAGTACTTC.

This clone occurred once. The chain couples TRBV28 to TRBJ2-4, with 8 bases identical to TRBD1. Germline V CDR1 and CDR2: MDHEN, SYDVKM. The junction had 4 bases not matched to a gene; V was cut back by 5 bases and J by 7 bases. This CDR3 has 13 residues. The DNA for the CDR3 is TGTGCCAGCAGTCGACAGGGGCTTAACATTCAGTACTTC. Translation: CASSRQGLNIQYF.

For this clone: A read error may account for a junction end that differs from germline. This CDR3 is also generated by other DNA sequences in the sample. The chain combines TRBV6-5 with TRBJ1-2, with 7 nucleotides matching TRBD1. The CDR3 sequence is 12 residues long. Germline values: CDR1 MNHEY, CDR2 SVGAGI. CDR3 DNA sequence: TGCGCCAGCACTAAGACAGGGCATGGCTACACCTTC. Translation gives CASTKTGHGYTF.

This sequence joins TRBV5-1 and TRBJ1-2, with 7 bases fitting TRBD1. The CDR3 covers 15 residues. CDR1 SGHRS and CDR2 YFSETQ come from the germline V gene. Trimming cost V 4 bases and J 8 bases; bases outside gene matches: 14. Here the CDR3 DNA reads TGCGCCAGCAGCAATGACAGGGAGGCGAGATACGGCTACACCTTC. This sequence encodes CASSNDREARYGYTF.